The 29 T cell receptor beta chains below come from one sample, sequenced in a study of OX40 agonist ivuxolimab in advanced cancers. Clones were read by immunoSEQ multiplex PCR, and TCRdb kept only the in-frame ones, dropping some. The table has approximately 70,000 clones, approximately 90% seen once. Sequencing used CD4+ or CD8+ T cells sorted from blood, obtained in a trial of the OX40 agonist ivuxolimab. The receptors were sampled from an adult with an advanced solid tumor such as melanoma, head and neck, liver or kidney cancer.

The chain carries TRBV15 and TRBJ2-7; 9 nucleotides agree with TRBD1. This CDR3 is built from 16 residues. Trimming at V came to 1 base and at J to 0 bases, leaving 4 bases not matched to a gene. The germline gives CDR1 LNHNV, CDR2 YYDKDF (reference sequence). This chain's CDR3 is CATSRAGTGSSYEQYF. For the CDR3, the DNA is TGTGCCACCAGCAGAGCCGGGACAGGGAGCTCCTACGAGCAGTACTTC.

This clone turned up a few times. V and J are TRBV18 and TRBJ1-2, with D unresolved. CDR3 length: 13 residues. Trimming removed 3 bases at V and 6 bases at J, with 11 bases between. Germline CDR1 is KGHSH and CDR2 is LQKENI. CDR3: CASSPPLRDGYTF. CDR3 nucleotide sequence: TGTGCCAGCTCACCTCCCCTCAGAGATGGCTACACCTTC.

V and J are TRBV28 and TRBJ1-5, with 7 bases that match TRBD1. The CDR3 spans 13 residues. The V gene's germline CDR1 is MDHEN and CDR2 SYDVKM. V lost 8 bases to trimming and J lost 4 bases; unmatched junction nucleotides: 5. CDR3 residues: CASRQGINQPQHF. For the CDR3, the DNA is TGTGCCAGCCGACAGGGAATAAATCAGCCCCAGCATTTT.

V is TRBV9 and J is TRBJ2-3; TRBD2 is a possible D gene (7 bases). The CDR3 contains 14 residues. From germline, CDR1 is SGDLS and CDR2 YYNGEE. The ends were cut back, 0 bases at V and 4 bases at J, with 9 bases in the middle. The chain's CDR3 is CASSVAGGPDTQYF. The CDR3 DNA follows: TGTGCCAGCAGCGTAGCGGGGGGCCCAGATACGCAGTATTTT. Drawing the rest from reference TRBV9 and TRBJ2-3, the complete variable domain is DSGVTQTPKHLITATGQRVTLRCSPRSGDLSVYWYQQSLDQGLQFLIQYYNGEERAKGNILERFSAQQFPDLHSELNLSSLELGDSALYFCASSVAGGPDTQYFGPGTRLTVL.

This chain links TRBV23-1 with TRBJ1-1; D remains unclear. TRBV23-1 counts as an open reading frame of uncertain function. Trimming removed 6 bases at V and 3 bases at J, with 20 bases between. This CDR3 has 16 residues. The CDR3 sequence is CASSPPYGLGDTEAFF. Here the CDR3 DNA reads TGCGCCAGCAGCCCGCCGTATGGCCTTGGGGACACTGAAGCTTTCTTT.

This clone is a singleton in its sample. The J gene is TRBJ1-3, the V gene TRBV7-6; D is unresolved. The germline V and J ends were trimmed by 2 bases and 4 bases, with 6 bases remaining between them. Germline values: CDR1 SGHVS, CDR2 FNYEAQ. This CDR3 has 13 amino acids. The CDR3 DNA reads as TGTGCCAGCAGCTTACAGACGGGAAACACCATATATTTT. Amino acid sequence: CASSLQTGNTIYF.

J is TRBJ2-5 and V is TRBV25-1; 7 nucleotides match TRBD1. V shed 5 bases and J 2 bases; nucleotides not matched to a gene: 8. This CDR3 region has 15 residues. Germline loops: CDR1 MGHDK, CDR2 SYGVNS. CDR3 sequence reads: CASSTGPGQQETQYF. CDR3 DNA: TGTGCCAGCAGTACCGGACCGGGACAGCAAGAGACCCAGTACTTC.

In this sample, this clone turned up once. The genes are TRBV18 and TRBJ2-1, with D perhaps TRBD2 (6 bases). This CDR3 has 14 amino acids. Germline CDR1 is KGHSH and CDR2 is LQKENI. CDR3 nucleotides: TGTGCGTGCGGGGCGAAAGGCGGAGTGGGAGAGCAGTTCTTC. The encoded protein is CACGAKGGVGEQFF.

The chain has TRBV10-3 and TRBJ2-1; TRBD2 matches 8 bases. CDR1 and CDR2 (germline): ENHRY, SYGVKD. V shed 8 bases, J shed 4 bases, and the junction held 4 bases outside the gene matches. The CDR3 length is 13 residues. CDR3 loop: CAIQEREYNEQFF. The CDR3 DNA reads TGTGCCATCCAGGAGCGGGAGTACAATGAGCAGTTCTTC.

The chain links TRBV18 to TRBJ1-2, with D unresolved. The germline CDR1 and CDR2 sequences are KGHSH and LQKENI. CDR3 size: 15 residues. V was shortened by 1 base and J by 2 bases, with 11 bases between the two germline ends. CDR3 coding DNA: TGTGCCAGCTCACCACAGCCTACCCTGAACTATGGCTACACCTTC. Protein sequence: CASSPQPTLNYGYTF. The full variable domain, with the rest looked up from reference TRBV18 and TRBJ1-2, is NAGVMQNPRHLVRRRGQEARLRCSPMKGHSHVYWYRQLPEEGLKFMVYLQKENIIDESGMPKERFSAEFPKEGPSILRIQQVVRGDSAAYFCASSPQPTLNYGYTFGSGTRLTVV.

The genes are TRBV27 and TRBJ1-2; D unclear. Germline lookup yields CDR1 MNHEY and CDR2 SMNVEV (reference sequence). The CDR3 sequence is 15 residues long. The V end was cut by 5 bases, the J end by 4 bases, with 17 bases between. This chain's CDR3 is CASSPQTSPAYGYTF. The CDR3 DNA sequence: TGTGCCAGCAGTCCGCAGACATCGCCCGCCTATGGCTACACCTTC.

The chain recombines TRBV6-1 with TRBJ1-1; tentatively, D is TRBD1 (5 bases). The CDR3 is made up of 15 amino acids. V was cut by 5 bases and J by 2 bases, with 15 bases left in between. Germline V lookup: CDR1 MNHNS, CDR2 SASEGT. CDR3 sequence: CASSPNHGGNTEAFF. In DNA form, the CDR3 reads TGTGCCAGCAGTCCAAACCACGGGGGTAACACTGAAGCTTTCTTT.

The sample holds one count of this clone. This chain uses TRBV5-4 with TRBJ2-5; no clear D. The germline V and J ends were trimmed by 5 bases and 1 base, with 12 bases remaining between them. This CDR3 has 14 residues. Per germline, CDR1 SGHNT and CDR2 YYREEE (reference sequence). CDR3 region: CASSHKDVQETQYF. CDR3 nucleotide sequence: TGTGCCAGCAGTCATAAGGACGTCCAAGAGACCCAGTACTTC. Full variable domain (rest looked up from reference TRBV5-4 and TRBJ2-5): ETGVTQSPTHLIKTRGQQVTLRCSSQSGHNTVSWYQQALGQGPQFIFQYYREEENGRGNFPPRFSGLQFPNYSSELNVNALELDDSALYLCASSHKDVQETQYFGPGTRLLVL.

The chain joins TRBV19 to TRBJ1-2; 8 nucleotides line up with TRBD1. After removal of 5 bases from V and 6 bases from J, the junction contained 5 bases not matched to a gene. This CDR3 contains 13 residues. The germline V gene has CDR1 LNHDA and CDR2 SQIVND (reference sequence). CDR3 coding DNA: TGTGCCAGTAGTCCTCGGACAGGGAATGGCTACACCTTC. Protein: CASSPRTGNGYTF.

The chain is built from TRBV7-9 and TRBJ2-3; D tentatively fits TRBD1 or TRBD2 (7 bases each). The germline V and J ends were trimmed by 4 bases and 3 bases, with 20 bases remaining between them. The CDR3 has 17 amino acids. Germline CDR1 is SEHNR and CDR2 is FQNEAQ (reference sequence). The CDR3 DNA is TGTGCCAGCAGCTCCAGGGGGGGGTCTGGGAATACAGATACGCAGTATTTT. This gives the protein CASSSRGGSGNTDTQYF.

A few counts support this clone. The chain employs TRBV7-9 and TRBJ2-7; 8 nucleotides match TRBD1. The CDR3 runs to 16 residues. J was trimmed by 5 bases and V by 3 bases; bases with no gene match: 12. Germline-derived CDR1 and CDR2 are SEHNR and FQNEAQ (reference sequence). The CDR3 bases are TGTGCCAGCAGCTTTCTCCCCGGGACAGGTCTTGACGAGCAGTACTTC. It encodes CASSFLPGTGLDEQYF.

This clone is a singleton in its sample. This rearrangement joins TRBV15 to TRBJ1-1; 7 bases align to TRBD1. After removal of 0 bases from V and 0 bases from J, the junction contained 10 bases not matched to a gene. The CDR3 runs 18 residues. Germline lookup yields CDR1 LNHNV and CDR2 YYDKDF (reference sequence). The CDR3 loop reads CATSRDGGQSILNTEAFF. Here the CDR3 DNA reads TGTGCCACCAGCAGAGATGGGGGACAGTCTATCTTGAACACTGAAGCTTTCTTT.

The chain combines TRBV11-2 with TRBJ2-3; 9 positions match TRBD2. Germline V gene lookup returns CDR1 SGHAT and CDR2 FQNNGV. CDR3 length: 16 residues. V shed 0 bases and J 2 bases; nucleotides not matched to a gene: 3. CDR3 nucleotides: TGTGCCAGCAGCTTAGATCTAGCGGGGAACACAGATACGCAGTATTTT. Protein product: CASSLDLAGNTDTQYF.

The V gene is TRBV14, the J gene TRBJ2-5, with TRBD2 as a possible D gene (6 bases). The CDR3 spans 15 residues. Germline lookup yields CDR1 SGHDN and CDR2 FVKESK. Trimming took off 4 bases at V and 5 bases at J, with 17 bases between the two ends. In DNA, the CDR3 is TGTGCCAGCAGCCGAGGGGCGGGATTGTCCGAGACCCAGTACTTC. Residues: CASSRGAGLSETQYF.

The CDR3 bases are TGTGCCAGCAGCCCACTAGGGACAGGGTACGGGGAGCTGTTTTTT. Its translation is CASSPLGTGYGELFF. This chain joins TRBV7-2 and TRBJ2-2; 9 bases match TRBD1. Unmatched junction bases numbered 8, after V lost 5 bases and J lost 7 bases. This CDR3 has 15 amino acids. The germline V gene has CDR1 SGHTA and CDR2 FQGNSA. Using reference TRBV7-2 and TRBJ2-2 for the parts outside the CDR3, the full variable domain is GAGVSQSPSNKVTEKGKDVELRCDPISGHTALYWYRQSLGQGLEFLIYFQGNSAPDKSGLPSDRFSAERTGGSVSTLTIQRTQQEDSAVYLCASSPLGTGYGELFFGEGSRLTVL.

The J gene is TRBJ1-5, the V gene TRBV4-1, with D perhaps TRBD1 (6 bases). Trimming removed 1 base from V and 5 bases from J, with 18 bases in between. CDR3 length equals 17 residues. Germline CDR1 MGHRA, CDR2 YSYEKL. The CDR3 loop is CASSQGRARGVDQPQHF. DNA of the CDR3: TGCGCCAGCAGCCAAGGGCGTGCGAGGGGGGTCGATCAGCCCCAGCATTTT.

V and J are TRBV28 and TRBJ2-6; D might be TRBD1 or TRBD2, each matching 7 bases. Germline values: CDR1 MDHEN, CDR2 SYDVKM. With 6 bases removed from V and 3 bases from J, the gap between germline ends came to 21 bases. There are 18 residues in the CDR3. CDR3 nucleotide sequence: TGTGCCAGCAGAGGGGAGGGGGCAATCTACTATGGGGCCAACGTCCTGACTTTC. This encodes CASRGEGAIYYGANVLTF.

The chain uses TRBV10-2 and TRBJ1-1; tentative D call: TRBD1 (6 bases). Germline V gene sequence: CDR1 WSHSY, CDR2 SAAADI. V dropped 3 bases and J dropped 11 bases, with 13 bases sitting between them. This CDR3 is built from 12 residues. CDR3 protein: CASSEYREGAFF. The CDR3 coding sequence is TGCGCCAGCAGTGAATACAGGGAGGGTGCTTTCTTT.

This chain joins TRBV10-2 and TRBJ2-1; 8 positions match TRBD1. With V trimmed by 6 bases and J by 8 bases, 12 bases remained unmatched. The CDR3 has 15 amino acids. CDR1 is WSHSY, CDR2 SAAADI, per germline. The CDR3 nucleotides are TGCGCCAGCAGCCCCGGAGGGACAGGCATCTATGAGCAGTTCTTC. Its translation: CASSPGGTGIYEQFF.

V and J are TRBV4-1 and TRBJ2-5; 7 nucleotides align to TRBD2. Per germline, CDR1 MGHRA and CDR2 YSYEKL. CDR3 length: 18 residues. The V segment lost 0 bases and the J segment 1 base; nucleotides outside the gene matches: 11. The CDR3 protein is CASSQERGRASGQETQYF. CDR3 bases: TGCGCCAGCAGCCAAGAAAGGGGTCGTGCTAGCGGCCAAGAGACCCAGTACTTC.

This clone has just one count. The chain couples TRBV6-5 to TRBJ1-2; D possibly corresponds to TRBD1 (5 bases). The CDR3 extends over 14 amino acids. Trimming pared 1 base from V and 5 bases from J, leaving 11 bases between. CDR1 and CDR2 from the germline V gene are MNHEY and SVGAGI. The CDR3 DNA sequence: TGTGCCAGCAGTTACTTACAGGTTGGATATGGCTACACCTTC. As protein: CASSYLQVGYGYTF.

The rearrangement uses TRBV4-3 and TRBJ2-3; 9 bases match TRBD2. This CDR3 contains 16 residues. Germline CDR1 is LGHNA and CDR2 is YSLEER. After removal of 3 bases from V and 5 bases from J, the junction contained 9 bases not matched to a gene. The CDR3 loop reads CASSHGSGLAKDTQYF. CDR3 bases: TGCGCCAGCAGCCACGGGTCGGGACTAGCAAAAGATACGCAGTATTTT.

This rearrangement joins TRBV19 to TRBJ2-1; D not certain. Trimming removed 6 bases from V and 2 bases from J, with 14 bases in between. Germline CDR1 LNHDA, CDR2 SQIVND (reference sequence). This CDR3 spans 15 amino acids. The CDR3 loop reads CASRTFGVPYNEQFF. The CDR3 DNA is TGTGCCAGTAGGACTTTTGGGGTCCCCTACAATGAGCAGTTCTTC.

This clone was seen once. J is TRBJ2-2 and V is TRBV27, with D possibly TRBD2 on 5 matching bases. V lost 2 bases, J lost 4 bases, and 8 bases lay in between. Germline values: CDR1 MNHEY, CDR2 SMNVEV (reference sequence). The CDR3 length is 14 residues. CDR3 region: CASSLRAATGELFF. The CDR3 DNA follows: TGTGCCAGCAGTTTAAGAGCGGCCACCGGGGAGCTGTTTTTT.